The 15 T cell receptor beta chains in this list originate from one sample, sequenced in a study of blood T cell repertoires in COVID-19. Data came from immunoSEQ multiplex PCR; TCRdb stores just in-frame clones and leaves some out. The sample has a few hundred thousand clones, about 87% seen once; the top ten hold around 1.9%. Sequenced input: PBMCs or T cells enriched from blood (not recorded which). The receptors shown here come from a man aged 35 to 55 in a cohort exposed to, infected with or recovered from COVID-19 (not recorded which).

This chain joins TRBV6-5 and TRBJ2-2; 9 nucleotides agree with TRBD1. After removal of 4 bases from V and 7 bases from J, the junction contained 1 base not matched to a gene. The CDR3 runs 13 residues. Germline loops: CDR1 MNHEY, CDR2 SVGAGI. CDR3 in amino acids: CASSWTGDGELFF. CDR3 nucleotides: TGTGCCAGCAGTTGGACAGGGGACGGGGAGCTGTTTTTT.

The V and J genes are TRBV11-2 and TRBJ1-5, with D maybe TRBD1 (6 bases). This CDR3 has 14 amino acids. The ends were cut back, 4 bases at V and 6 bases at J, with 13 bases in the middle. Germline V gene lookup returns CDR1 SGHAT and CDR2 FQNNGV. The CDR3, as DNA: TGTGCCAGCAGCTCACAGGGCGACGGTCAGCCCCAGCATTTT. This encodes CASSSQGDGQPQHF. The full variable domain, its missing parts supplied by reference TRBV11-2 and TRBJ1-5, is EAGVAQSPRYKIIEKRQSVAFWCNPISGHATLYWYQQILGQGPKLLIQFQNNGVVDDSQLPKDRFSAERLKGVDSTLKIQPAKLEDSAVYLCASSSQGDGQPQHFGDGTRLSIL.

Only one count was recorded for this clone. This specimen includes other DNA sequences encoding the same CDR3. The chain links TRBV28 to TRBJ1-5; no definite D call. Trimming stripped 1 base from V and 1 base from J, with 5 bases between. This CDR3 has 14 residues. Germline CDR1 is MDHEN and CDR2 is SYDVKM. CDR3 sequence reads: CASSLSSSNQPQHF. The CDR3 DNA is TGTGCCAGCAGTTTATCTTCCAGCAATCAGCCCCAGCATTTT.

The rearrangement joins TRBV6-5 to TRBJ2-3; 8 bases align to TRBD1. The J segment lost 1 base and the V segment lost 5 bases, leaving 5 bases of the junction unmatched. This CDR3 is built from 15 residues. Germline V CDR1 and CDR2: MNHEY, SVGAGI. This chain's CDR3 is CASSMTGAGTDTQYF. As DNA, the CDR3 is TGTGCCAGCAGTATGACAGGGGCCGGCACAGATACGCAGTATTTT.

The rearrangement links TRBV19 to TRBJ1-1; TRBD1 matches at 7 bases. This CDR3 spans 14 amino acids. CDR1 is LNHDA and CDR2 is SQIVND in the germline V gene (reference sequence). With V trimmed by 7 bases and J by 0 bases, 5 bases remained unmatched. CDR3 nucleotides: TGTGCCAGTAATCCGACAGGGTTGAACACTGAAGCTTTCTTT. This encodes CASNPTGLNTEAFF.

The chain has TRBV11-2 and TRBJ2-1; 11 nucleotides align to TRBD2. The CDR3 runs to 15 residues. The V segment lost 4 bases and the J segment 8 bases; nucleotides outside the gene matches: 7. The germline V gene encodes CDR1 SGHAT and CDR2 FQNNGV. CDR3 region: CASSSLAGVVDEQFF. CDR3 bases: TGTGCCAGCAGCTCACTAGCGGGAGTTGTTGATGAGCAGTTCTTC.

The chain carries TRBV11-3 and TRBJ2-5; TRBD1 agrees at 8 bases. The CDR3 loop spans 15 amino acids. The germline V gene has CDR1 SGHNT and CDR2 YENEEA. J lost 4 bases, V lost 0 bases, and 4 bases had no gene match. The CDR3 bases are TGTGCCAGCAGCTTAGATCATGACAGGGGAGAGACCCAGTACTTC. It is translated as CASSLDHDRGETQYF.

The chain joins TRBV18 to TRBJ1-1; D unresolved. Germline V gene data show CDR1 as KGHSH and CDR2 as LQKENI. The CDR3 is 15 amino acids. V shed 3 bases and J shed 0 bases, with 11 bases lying between them. CDR3 bases: TGTGCCAGCTCACCCCACCCAGCGATGAACACTGAAGCTTTCTTT. This codes for CASSPHPAMNTEAFF.

The genes are TRBV18 and TRBJ1-1; no firm D call. The CDR3 is 14 residues long. V lost 3 bases, J lost 1 base, and 9 bases lay in between. CDR1 and CDR2 (germline): KGHSH, LQKENI. The CDR3 sequence is CASSPLSGNTEAFF. The CDR3 DNA reads as TGTGCCAGCTCACCCCTGTCGGGGAACACTGAAGCTTTCTTT.

The J gene is TRBJ1-1, the V gene TRBV6-5; unclear D gene. Trimming shortened V by 6 bases and J by 6 bases, and 11 bases separated the two germline ends. From germline, CDR1 is MNHEY and CDR2 SVGAGI. The CDR3 sequence is 12 residues long. The CDR3 sequence is CASRPLGAEAFF. The CDR3 DNA reads TGTGCCAGCAGACCTCTAGGCGCTGAAGCTTTCTTT.

In this sample, this clone turned up a few times. The chain joins TRBV3-1 (or the pseudogene TRBV3-2) to TRBJ1-3, with D possibly being TRBD1 (5 bases). Trimming stripped 1 base from V and 4 bases from J, with 11 bases between. This CDR3 has 15 residues. CDR1 and CDR2 from the germline V gene are LGHDT and YNNKEL (reference sequence). CDR3 protein: CASSQARVSGNTIYF. The CDR3 region has the DNA TGTGCCAGCAGCCAAGCCAGGGTATCCGGAAACACCATATATTTT.

This clone was found a few times. This chain uses TRBV19 with TRBJ1-5; D is possibly TRBD1 (5 bases). V was shortened by 5 bases and J by 0 bases, with 11 bases between the two germline ends. This CDR3 is 15 amino acids long. Germline V gene lookup returns CDR1 LNHDA and CDR2 SQIVND (reference sequence). CDR3 sequence reads: CASSWGGLSNQPQHF. DNA of the CDR3: TGTGCCAGTAGTTGGGGCGGTCTTAGCAATCAGCCCCAGCATTTT.

V is TRBV5-4 and J is TRBJ2-1; possibly TRBD1 for D (6 bases). Per germline, CDR1 SGHNT and CDR2 YYREEE (reference sequence). This CDR3 has 11 amino acids. With 4 bases removed from V and 7 bases from J, the gap between germline ends came to 6 bases. Here the CDR3 reads CASSTGNEQFF. CDR3 DNA sequence: TGTGCCAGCAGCACAGGGAATGAGCAGTTCTTC.

This chain links TRBV25-1 with TRBJ2-1; 7 bases agree with TRBD2. This CDR3 is built from 11 residues. Germline V gene data show CDR1 as MGHDK and CDR2 as SYGVNS. V dropped 5 bases and J dropped 8; count of bases not matched to a gene: 0. CDR3 bases: TGTGCCAGCAGTCTAGCGGATGAGCAGTTCTTC. Translation: CASSLADEQFF.

With regard to this clone: Other DNA sequences within the sample encode an identical CDR3. This rearrangement joins TRBV9 to TRBJ2-1; D ambiguous. CDR3 length equals 14 residues. Germline V gene lookup returns CDR1 SGDLS and CDR2 YYNGEE. Trimming took off 2 bases at V and 0 bases at J, with 6 bases between the two ends. CDR3 region: CASSVTSSYNEQFF. CDR3 bases: TGTGCCAGCAGCGTCACCAGCTCCTACAATGAGCAGTTCTTC.